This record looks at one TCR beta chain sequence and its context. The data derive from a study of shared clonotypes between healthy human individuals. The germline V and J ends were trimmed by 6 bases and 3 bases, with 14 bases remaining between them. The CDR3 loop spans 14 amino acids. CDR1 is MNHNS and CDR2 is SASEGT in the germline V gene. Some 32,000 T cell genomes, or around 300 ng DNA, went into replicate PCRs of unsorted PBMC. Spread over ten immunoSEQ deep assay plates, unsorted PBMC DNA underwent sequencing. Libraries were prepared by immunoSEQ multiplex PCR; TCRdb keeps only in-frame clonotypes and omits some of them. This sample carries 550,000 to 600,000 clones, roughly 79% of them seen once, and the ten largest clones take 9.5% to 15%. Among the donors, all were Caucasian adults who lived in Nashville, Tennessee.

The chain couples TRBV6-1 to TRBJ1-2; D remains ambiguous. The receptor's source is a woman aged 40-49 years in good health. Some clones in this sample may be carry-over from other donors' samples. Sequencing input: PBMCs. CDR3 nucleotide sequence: TGTGCCAGCAGCGAGGGTTTCGAATACTATGGCTACACCTTC. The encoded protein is CASSEGFEYYGYTF.